These 32 T cell receptor beta chains originate from one sample sequenced in a study of control samples from healthy donors and cancer patients. Clones were sequenced by immunoSEQ multiplex PCR, and TCRdb holds only the in-frame ones, with some missing. This table holds 40,000 or so clones, more than 70% found once. Sequenced input: PBMCs. The receptor set was obtained from a woman in her fifties or sixties with lung cancer.

This sequence joins TRBV18 and TRBJ1-4; TRBD1 is a possible D gene (5 bases). Trimming removed 10 bases from V and 7 bases from J, with 19 bases in between. This CDR3 is built from 14 residues. Germline CDR1 and CDR2: KGHSH and LQKENI. The CDR3 sequence is CATPRRGMGEKLFF. CDR3 sequence (DNA): TGTGCCACTCCACGGAGGGGTATGGGTGAAAAACTGTTTTTT.

The chain combines TRBV4-1 with TRBJ2-7; D is uncertain. Trimming pared 0 bases from V and 2 bases from J, leaving 11 bases between. The CDR3 is made up of 15 amino acids. In germline, CDR1 is MGHRA, CDR2 YSYEKL. This chain's CDR3 is CASSQDQDGPYEQYF. The CDR3 DNA reads as TGCGCCAGCAGCCAAGATCAGGACGGCCCCTACGAGCAGTACTTC.

This chain connects TRBV5-1 to TRBJ2-7, with 8 bases that match TRBD1. The CDR3 is made up of 12 amino acids. Germline V gene sequence: CDR1 SGHRS, CDR2 YFSETQ. With V trimmed by 4 bases and J by 5 bases, 2 bases remained unmatched. CDR3 coding DNA: TGCGCCAGCAGCATGACAGGGGACGAGCAGTACTTC. Residues: CASSMTGDEQYF.

This rearrangement joins TRBV6-5 to TRBJ1-5; maybe TRBD1 (5 bases). The CDR3 is made up of 16 amino acids. V dropped 0 bases and J dropped 5 bases, with 14 bases sitting between them. Germline loops: CDR1 MNHEY, CDR2 SVGAGI. In nucleotides, the CDR3 is TGTGCCAGCAGTTACTCGGAACCAGGGTTGGATCAGCCCCAGCATTTT. Protein product: CASSYSEPGLDQPQHF.

The table lists this clone with a count of one. This rearrangement joins TRBV10-3 to TRBJ2-7, with D maybe TRBD1 (6 bases). Looked up from germline, CDR1 is ENHRY and CDR2 is SYGVKD. CDR3 length equals 13 residues. V lost 7 bases to trimming and J lost 3 bases, with 13 bases between them. DNA for the CDR3: TGTGCCATCACTCAGGGGATCGGCTACGAGCAGTACTTC. Translated: CAITQGIGYEQYF.

The chain employs TRBV11-2 and TRBJ2-7; TRBD1 matches 9 bases. Trimming took 5 bases from V and 4 from J; bases not matched to a gene: 3. The CDR3 extends over 13 amino acids. The germline V gene has CDR1 SGHAT and CDR2 FQNNGV. The CDR3 region has the DNA TGTGCCAGCAGCCCCGGGACAGGGTACGAGCAGTACTTC. This translates into CASSPGTGYEQYF.

This rearrangement joins TRBV7-3 to TRBJ1-1; D remains ambiguous. The CDR3 totals 14 residues. V was trimmed by 2 bases and J by 0 bases, leaving 7 bases between them. CDR1 and CDR2 (germline): SGHTA, FQGTGA. The CDR3 nucleotides read TGTGCCAGCAGCTTAGAGCTCATGAACACTGAAGCTTTCTTT. It encodes CASSLELMNTEAFF.

This sequence joins TRBV5-1 and TRBJ1-1; D ambiguous. This CDR3 comprises 11 residues. Germline CDR1 and CDR2: SGHRS and YFSETQ. V was pared by 7 bases and J by 3 bases, with 7 bases between. The CDR3 region is CASQRDTEAFF. The CDR3 nucleotides are TGCGCCAGCCAAAGGGACACTGAAGCTTTCTTT.

This clone is a singleton in its sample. V gene TRBV27 combines with J gene TRBJ2-7, with D perhaps TRBD2 (7 bases). CDR1 and CDR2 (germline): MNHEY, SMNVEV (reference sequence). The CDR3 spans 16 residues. V was shortened by 7 bases and J by 3 bases, with 22 bases between the two germline ends. DNA of the CDR3: TGTGCCAGCAAATTCGAGGGGGGGGCATTCGACTACGAGCAGTACTTC. It codes for CASKFEGGAFDYEQYF.

This chain uses TRBV10-3 with TRBJ2-2; D could derive from TRBD1 or TRBD2 (5 bases each). Trimming removed 0 bases from V and 8 bases from J, with 10 bases in between. Germline CDR1 ENHRY, CDR2 SYGVKD. The CDR3 is made up of 14 amino acids. The DNA of the CDR3 is TGTGCCATCAGTGAGTCGAGGGGCGCGGGGGAGCTGTTTTTT. Its protein product is CAISESRGAGELFF.

This sequence joins TRBV7-9 and TRBJ2-1; 7 nucleotides align to TRBD1. Germline values: CDR1 SEHNR, CDR2 FQNEAQ (reference sequence). The CDR3 extends over 15 amino acids. J lost 5 bases, V lost 5 bases, and 9 bases had no gene match. The CDR3 loop is CASSPRQGTHNEQFF. Here the CDR3 DNA reads TGTGCCAGCAGCCCACGACAGGGAACCCACAATGAGCAGTTCTTC.

This clone turned up a few times. The V gene is TRBV9, the J gene TRBJ2-4; a possible D gene is TRBD2 (5 bases). V lost 0 bases and J lost 6, with 13 bases in between. The CDR3 extends over 15 amino acids. CDR1 SGDLS and CDR2 YYNGEE come from the germline V gene. CDR3 coding DNA: TGTGCCAGCAGCGTAGGCTGGGAGCCGGGAAACATTCAGTACTTC. Amino acid sequence: CASSVGWEPGNIQYF. The variable domain in full, with the rest retrieved from reference TRBV9 and TRBJ2-4, is DSGVTQTPKHLITATGQRVTLRCSPRSGDLSVYWYQQSLDQGLQFLIQYYNGEERAKGNILERFSAQQFPDLHSELNLSSLELGDSALYFCASSVGWEPGNIQYFGAGTRLSVL.

The V call is TRBV7-2, the J call TRBJ2-7; tentatively, D is TRBD2 (6 bases). CDR1 SGHTA and CDR2 FQGNSA come from the germline V gene. V gave up 1 base and J gave up 6 bases, with 16 bases separating them. This CDR3 has 15 residues. The CDR3 spells CASSLEFGTEGEQYF. CDR3 DNA: TGTGCCAGCAGCTTAGAATTCGGGACTGAGGGCGAGCAGTACTTC.

The V gene is TRBV28, the J gene TRBJ1-5; D gene unclear. This CDR3 has 16 amino acids. Germline V CDR1 and CDR2: MDHEN, SYDVKM. Trimming removed 2 bases at V and 1 base at J, with 12 bases between. The CDR3, as DNA: TGTGCCAGCAGTTTAGGGCAGGCGGTGAGCAATCAGCCCCAGCATTTT. It specifies CASSLGQAVSNQPQHF.

This rearrangement joins TRBV19 to TRBJ1-5; 8 bases are a match to TRBD1. Germline V gene data show CDR1 as LNHDA and CDR2 as SQIVND (reference sequence). The CDR3 sequence is 15 residues long. Unmatched junction bases numbered 9, after V lost 5 bases and J lost 6 bases. The CDR3 loop reads CASSRGQGVSQPQHF. The CDR3 DNA follows: TGTGCCAGTAGTCGAGGACAGGGTGTCAGTCAGCCCCAGCATTTT.

The gene calls are TRBV11-3 and TRBJ1-3; maybe TRBD1 (5 bases). The CDR3 spans 15 residues. Trimming took 0 bases from V and 0 from J, leaving 6 bases between them. The germline V gene has CDR1 SGHNT and CDR2 YENEEA. The CDR3 region is CASSLDGASGNTIYF. As DNA, the CDR3 is TGTGCCAGCAGCTTAGATGGGGCCTCTGGAAACACCATATATTTT.

The chain uses TRBV2 and TRBJ2-1; D remains unclear. CDR3 length: 13 amino acids. The V end lost 0 bases, the J end lost 5 bases, and 5 bases lay between the germline ends. Germline CDR1 and CDR2: SNHLY and FYNNEI. CDR3 bases: TGTGCCAGCAGTGAAGCGCTAGACAATGAGCAGTTCTTC. Residues: CASSEALDNEQFF.

V gene TRBV9 combines with J gene TRBJ1-1; D not resolved. With 0 bases removed from V and 5 bases from J, the gap between germline ends came to 8 bases. Germline V gene sequence: CDR1 SGDLS, CDR2 YYNGEE. The CDR3 is made up of 13 amino acids. CDR3 residues: CASSVGFGTEAFF. The CDR3 DNA reads TGTGCCAGCAGCGTAGGATTTGGGACTGAAGCTTTCTTT.

The chain couples TRBV2 to TRBJ2-1; no clear D gene. Germline lookup yields CDR1 SNHLY and CDR2 FYNNEI. This CDR3 spans 15 amino acids. V lost 5 bases to trimming and J lost 0 bases, with 11 bases between them. The CDR3 sequence: CASSPYLGSYNEQFF. Written as DNA, the CDR3 is TGTGCCAGCAGTCCCTATCTTGGCTCCTACAATGAGCAGTTCTTC.

The rearrangement joins TRBV19 to TRBJ1-1, with 7 bases aligning to TRBD1. This CDR3 is built from 15 residues. Germline loops: CDR1 LNHDA, CDR2 SQIVND (reference sequence). V lost 4 bases, J lost 2 bases, and 7 bases stayed unmatched. CDR3 coding DNA: TGTGCCAGTAGTACCTACAGGGGTGGAAACACTGAAGCTTTCTTT. Encoded protein: CASSTYRGGNTEAFF.

This CDR3 is CASSPDFGTGNTIYF. The CDR3, as DNA: TGTGCCAGCAGTCCGGACTTTGGGACTGGAAACACCATATATTTT. The chain couples TRBV6-5 to TRBJ1-3; the D is unclear. The CDR3 contains 15 residues. Germline V gene lookup returns CDR1 MNHEY and CDR2 SVGAGI. V was clipped by 5 bases and J by 2 bases, with 13 bases between them.

The chain uses TRBV5-1 and TRBJ1-1; 8 bases are shared with TRBD1. The J segment lost 10 bases and the V segment lost 4 bases, leaving 3 bases of the junction unmatched. The CDR3 contains 11 residues. The germline V gene encodes CDR1 SGHRS and CDR2 YFSETQ. The CDR3 region has the DNA TGCGCCAGCAGCCCAGGACAGGGAGCTTTCTTT. Translating gives CASSPGQGAFF.

The chain uses TRBV7-2 and TRBJ2-5, with 7 nucleotides matching TRBD1. CDR3 length: 15 amino acids. V trimming: 1 base; J trimming: 5 bases; junction bases outside the gene matches: 7. Germline CDR1 is SGHTA and CDR2 is FQGNSA. The CDR3 loop is CASSLVGGRGETQYF. As DNA, the CDR3 is TGTGCCAGCAGCTTAGTAGGAGGCAGGGGGGAGACCCAGTACTTC.

The DNA of the CDR3 is TGTGCCAGCTCACCTCCTACAGGAGTCGATGAGCAGTTCTTC. Protein sequence: CASSPPTGVDEQFF. This chain connects TRBV18 to TRBJ2-1; a possible D gene is TRBD1 (5 bases). Germline CDR1 and CDR2: KGHSH and LQKENI. The CDR3 loop spans 14 amino acids. Trimming stripped 3 bases from V and 8 bases from J, with 14 bases between.

This chain joins TRBV12-5 and TRBJ2-5; D is perhaps TRBD2 (6 bases). V was pared by 6 bases and J by 4 bases, with 12 bases between. Germline CDR1 reads LGHNT; CDR2 reads FRNRAP. The CDR3 is 13 residues long. The CDR3 spells CASGELGGETQYF. CDR3 in DNA: TGTGCTAGTGGGGAATTGGGGGGAGAGACCCAGTACTTC.

This clone was seen only a few times. The V and J genes are TRBV6-5 and TRBJ1-4, with D unresolved. The CDR3 is 14 residues long. The V end was cut by 0 bases, the J end by 7 bases, with 9 bases between. Germline V gene data show CDR1 as MNHEY and CDR2 as SVGAGI. CDR3 amino acids: CASSYSEVAEKLFF. DNA for the CDR3: TGTGCCAGCAGTTACTCCGAAGTAGCTGAAAAACTGTTTTTT.

This clone was recorded only once. V usage is TRBV30 and J usage is TRBJ2-6; D perhaps matches TRBD2 (7 bases). V was trimmed by 8 bases and J by 0 bases, leaving 14 bases between them. The CDR3 is 15 amino acids. CDR1 GTSNPN and CDR2 SVGIG come from the germline V gene (reference sequence). The CDR3 sequence is CARGAGSSGANVLTF. The CDR3 nucleotides are TGTGCCCGGGGGGCAGGGAGCTCTGGGGCCAACGTCCTGACTTTC.

This chain joins TRBV19 and TRBJ1-4; D is possibly TRBD1 (6 bases). V gave up 0 bases and J gave up 11 bases, with 10 bases separating them. Germline-derived CDR1 and CDR2 are LNHDA and SQIVND (reference sequence). The CDR3 length is 13 residues. The CDR3 DNA is TGTGCCAGTAGTATAGATCCTAGGGGGAAACTGTTTTTT. Protein: CASSIDPRGKLFF.

This chain uses TRBV2 with TRBJ1-6; maybe TRBD1 (5 bases). The CDR3 length is 15 residues. The V gene lost 6 bases and the J gene lost 5 bases, with 14 bases spanning the gap. Germline CDR1 is SNHLY and CDR2 is FYNNEI. CDR3 coding DNA: TGTGCCAGCAGAACGGGGCAACGAGATAATTCACCCCTCCACTTT. Its protein is CASRTGQRDNSPLHF.

This chain connects TRBV19 to TRBJ1-5, with D possibly matching TRBD1 (5 bases). The CDR3 runs 19 residues. V dropped 0 bases and J dropped 7 bases, with 25 bases sitting between them. Germline lookup yields CDR1 LNHDA and CDR2 SQIVND (reference sequence). DNA of the CDR3: TGTGCCAGTAGTATAGAGAGAGTGAAAGGAGGGGATTCGAAACAGCCCCAGCATTTT. Translation gives CASSIERVKGGDSKQPQHF.

This clone was seen a handful of times. The genes are TRBV10-3 and TRBJ1-2; the D gene is possibly TRBD1 (5 bases). Germline lookup yields CDR1 ENHRY and CDR2 SYGVKD. V was pared by 4 bases and J by 4 bases, with 10 bases between. The CDR3 is made up of 13 amino acids. DNA for the CDR3: TGTGCCATCAGTGCAGAAGGGACCTATGGCTACACCTTC. Its translation is CAISAEGTYGYTF.

Only a few counts were recorded for this clone. The rearrangement joins TRBV4-1 to TRBJ2-7, with TRBD1 matching over 11 bases. CDR1 MGHRA and CDR2 YSYEKL come from the germline V gene. This CDR3 has 18 residues. V lost 0 bases, J lost 0 bases, and 7 bases stayed unmatched. In nucleotides, the CDR3 is TGCGCCAGCAGCCAAGATAAGGGACAGGGGGTTCCCTCCTACGAGCAGTACTTC. It encodes CASSQDKGQGVPSYEQYF.